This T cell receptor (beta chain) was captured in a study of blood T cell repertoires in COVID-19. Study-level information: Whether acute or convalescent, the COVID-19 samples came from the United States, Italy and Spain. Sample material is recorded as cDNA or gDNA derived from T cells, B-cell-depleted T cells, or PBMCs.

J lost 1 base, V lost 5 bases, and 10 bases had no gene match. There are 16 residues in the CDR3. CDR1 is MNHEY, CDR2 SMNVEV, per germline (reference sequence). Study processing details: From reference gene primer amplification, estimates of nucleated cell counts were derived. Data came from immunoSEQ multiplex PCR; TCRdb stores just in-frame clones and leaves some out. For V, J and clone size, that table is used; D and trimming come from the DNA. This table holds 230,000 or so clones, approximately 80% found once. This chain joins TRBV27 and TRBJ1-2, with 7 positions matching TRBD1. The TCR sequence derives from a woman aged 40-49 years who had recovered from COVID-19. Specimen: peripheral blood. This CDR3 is CASSPSNRGLNYGYTF. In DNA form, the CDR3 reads TGTGCCAGCAGTCCTTCGAACAGGGGCCTTAACTATGGCTACACCTTC.